This T cell receptor beta chain emerged from a study of blood T cell repertoires in COVID-19. Study summary: Sample material is recorded as cDNA or gDNA derived from T cells, B-cell-depleted T cells, or PBMCs.

The CDR3 loop spans 17 amino acids. With 0 bases clipped from V and 1 base from J, the junction kept 8 bases outside the gene matches. Germline V gene lookup returns CDR1 SGHAT and CDR2 FQNNGV. The repertoire was sequenced with immunoSEQ multiplex PCR; TCRdb's copy has only in-frame clones and lacks some. The profile shows a few hundred thousand clones, approximately 88% of them singletons. The specimen sequenced was peripheral blood. The sequence was collected from a man aged 35-49 years with acute or convalescent COVID-19. The rearrangement links TRBV11-2 to TRBJ2-7, with 8 bases lining up with TRBD1. The CDR3 DNA reads TGTGCCAGCAGCTTAGATTTGGACAGGGTCTTTTCCTACGAGCAGTACTTC. This sequence encodes CASSLDLDRVFSYEQYF.